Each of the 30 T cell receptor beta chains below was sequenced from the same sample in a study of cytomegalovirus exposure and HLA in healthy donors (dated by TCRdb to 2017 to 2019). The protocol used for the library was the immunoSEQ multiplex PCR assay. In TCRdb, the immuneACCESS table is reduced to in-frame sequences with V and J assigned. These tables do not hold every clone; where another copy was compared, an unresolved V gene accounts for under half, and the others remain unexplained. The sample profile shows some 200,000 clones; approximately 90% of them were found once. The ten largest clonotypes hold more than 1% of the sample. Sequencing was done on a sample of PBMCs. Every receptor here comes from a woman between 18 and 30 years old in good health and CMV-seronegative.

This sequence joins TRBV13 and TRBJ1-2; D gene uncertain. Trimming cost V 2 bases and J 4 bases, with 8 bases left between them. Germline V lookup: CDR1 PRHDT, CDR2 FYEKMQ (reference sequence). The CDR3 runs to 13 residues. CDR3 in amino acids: CASSLTEVYGYTF. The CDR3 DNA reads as TGTGCCAGCAGCTTAACGGAGGTCTATGGCTACACCTTC.

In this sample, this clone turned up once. The CDR3: CASSVGSREGATEAFF. CDR3 DNA sequence: TGTGCCAGCAGCGTAGGTTCACGCGAAGGGGCCACTGAAGCTTTCTTT. The chain couples TRBV9 to TRBJ1-1, with a possible D match to TRBD1 (5 bases). V was cut by 0 bases and J by 4 bases, with 16 bases left in between. The V gene's germline CDR1 is SGDLS and CDR2 YYNGEE. CDR3 length equals 16 residues. The variable domain in full, with the rest retrieved from reference TRBV9 and TRBJ1-1, is DSGVTQTPKHLITATGQRVTLRCSPRSGDLSVYWYQQSLDQGLQFLIQYYNGEERAKGNILERFSAQQFPDLHSELNLSSLELGDSALYFCASSVGSREGATEAFFGQGTRLTVV.

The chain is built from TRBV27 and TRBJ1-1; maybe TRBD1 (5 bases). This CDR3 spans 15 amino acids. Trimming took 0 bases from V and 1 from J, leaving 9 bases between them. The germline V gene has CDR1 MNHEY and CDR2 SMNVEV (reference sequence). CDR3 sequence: CASSLSGHRNTEAFF. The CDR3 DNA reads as TGTGCCAGCAGTTTATCAGGACACAGGAACACTGAAGCTTTCTTT.

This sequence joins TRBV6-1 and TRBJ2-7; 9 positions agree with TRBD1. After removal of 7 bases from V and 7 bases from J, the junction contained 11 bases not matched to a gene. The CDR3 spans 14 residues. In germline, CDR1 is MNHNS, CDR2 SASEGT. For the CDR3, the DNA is TGTGCCAGCACCACAGGGACAGGGACGGAGGAGCAGTACTTC. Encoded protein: CASTTGTGTEEQYF.

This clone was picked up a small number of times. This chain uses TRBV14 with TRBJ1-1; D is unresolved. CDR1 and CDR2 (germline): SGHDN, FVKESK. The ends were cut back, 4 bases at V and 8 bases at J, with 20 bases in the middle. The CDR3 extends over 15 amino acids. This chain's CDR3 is CASSRLTYSEKEAFF. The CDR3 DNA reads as TGTGCCAGCAGCCGTTTAACTTACTCCGAGAAAGAAGCTTTCTTT. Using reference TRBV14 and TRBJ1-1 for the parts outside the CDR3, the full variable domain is EAGVTQFPSHSVIEKGQTVTLRCDPISGHDNLYWYRRVMGKEIKFLLHFVKESKQDESGMPNNRFLAERTGGTYSTLKVQPAELEDSGVYFCASSRLTYSEKEAFFGQGTRLTVV.

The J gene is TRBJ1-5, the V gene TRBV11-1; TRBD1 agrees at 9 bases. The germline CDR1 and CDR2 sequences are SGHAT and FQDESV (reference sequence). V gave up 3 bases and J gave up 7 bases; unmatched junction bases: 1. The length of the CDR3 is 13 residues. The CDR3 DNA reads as TGTGCCAGCAGCTTGACAGGGGGGCAGCCCCAGCATTTT. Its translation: CASSLTGGQPQHF.

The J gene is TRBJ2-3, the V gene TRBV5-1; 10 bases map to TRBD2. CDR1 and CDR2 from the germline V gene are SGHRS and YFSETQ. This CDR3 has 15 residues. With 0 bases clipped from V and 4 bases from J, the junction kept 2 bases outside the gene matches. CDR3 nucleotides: TGCGCCAGCAGCTTGGAACTAGCGGGACCAGATACGCAGTATTTT. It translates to CASSLELAGPDTQYF.

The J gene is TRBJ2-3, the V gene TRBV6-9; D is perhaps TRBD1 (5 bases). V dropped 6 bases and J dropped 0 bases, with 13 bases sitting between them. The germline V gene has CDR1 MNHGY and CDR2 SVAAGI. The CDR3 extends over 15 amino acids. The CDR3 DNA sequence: TGTGCCAGCAGCCGTAAAACAGGAAGCACAGATACGCAGTATTTT. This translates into CASSRKTGSTDTQYF.

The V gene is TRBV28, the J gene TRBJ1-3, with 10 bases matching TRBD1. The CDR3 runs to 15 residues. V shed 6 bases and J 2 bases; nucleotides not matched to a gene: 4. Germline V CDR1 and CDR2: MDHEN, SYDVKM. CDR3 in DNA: TGTGCCAGCAGATCCGGGACAGGGGCTGGAAACACCATATATTTT. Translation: CASRSGTGAGNTIYF.

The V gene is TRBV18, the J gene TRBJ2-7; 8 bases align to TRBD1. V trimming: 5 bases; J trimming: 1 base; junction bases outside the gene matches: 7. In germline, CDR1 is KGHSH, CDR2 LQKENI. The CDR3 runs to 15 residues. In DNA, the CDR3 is TGTGCCAGCTCATACCAAGGACAGGGATCCTACGAGCAGTACTTC. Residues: CASSYQGQGSYEQYF.

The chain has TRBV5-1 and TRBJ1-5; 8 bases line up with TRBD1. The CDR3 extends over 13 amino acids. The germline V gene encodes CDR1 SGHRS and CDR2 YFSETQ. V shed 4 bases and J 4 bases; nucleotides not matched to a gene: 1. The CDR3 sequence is CASSRTGNQPQHF. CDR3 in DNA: TGCGCCAGCAGCCGGACAGGGAATCAGCCCCAGCATTTT.

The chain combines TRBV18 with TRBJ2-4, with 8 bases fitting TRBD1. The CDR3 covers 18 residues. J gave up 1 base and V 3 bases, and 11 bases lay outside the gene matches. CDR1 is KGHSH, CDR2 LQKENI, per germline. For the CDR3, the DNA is TGTGCCAGCTCACCTGGACAGGGTGGTGCTCGGGCCAAAAACATTCAGTACTTC. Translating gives CASSPGQGGARAKNIQYF.

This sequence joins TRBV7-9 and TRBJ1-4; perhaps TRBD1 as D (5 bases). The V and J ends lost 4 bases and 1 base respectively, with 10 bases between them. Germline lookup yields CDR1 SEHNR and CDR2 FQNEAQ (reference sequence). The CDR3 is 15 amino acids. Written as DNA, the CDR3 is TGTGCCAGCAGCTGGGCGACAGTAACTAATGAAAAACTGTTTTTT. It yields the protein CASSWATVTNEKLFF.

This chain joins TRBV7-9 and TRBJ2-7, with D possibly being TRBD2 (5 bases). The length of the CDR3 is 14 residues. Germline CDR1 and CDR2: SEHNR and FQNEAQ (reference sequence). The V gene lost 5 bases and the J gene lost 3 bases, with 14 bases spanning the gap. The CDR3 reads CASSQRGEGYEQYF. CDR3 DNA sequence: TGTGCCAGCAGCCAAAGAGGAGAGGGCTACGAGCAGTACTTC. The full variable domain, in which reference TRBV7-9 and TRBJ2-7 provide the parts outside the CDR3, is DTGVSQNPRHKITKRGQNVTFRCDPISEHNRLYWYRQTLGQGPEFLTYFQNEAQLEKSRLLSDRFSAERPKGSFSTLEIQRTEQGDSAMYLCASSQRGEGYEQYFGPGTRLTVT.

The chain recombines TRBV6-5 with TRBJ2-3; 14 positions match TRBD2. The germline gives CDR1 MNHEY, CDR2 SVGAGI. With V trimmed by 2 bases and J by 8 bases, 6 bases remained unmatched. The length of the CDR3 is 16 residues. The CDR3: CASSYGTSGGGGTQYF. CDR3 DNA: TGTGCCAGCAGTTACGGGACTAGCGGGGGCGGGGGTACGCAGTATTTT.

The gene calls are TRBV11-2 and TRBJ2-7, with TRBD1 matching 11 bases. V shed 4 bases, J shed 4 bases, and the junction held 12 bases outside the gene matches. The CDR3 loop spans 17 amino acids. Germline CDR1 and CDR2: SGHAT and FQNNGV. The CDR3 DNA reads TGTGCCAGCAGCTCAAGTGGGAGGACAGGGGGCGGTTACGAGCAGTACTTC. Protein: CASSSSGRTGGGYEQYF.

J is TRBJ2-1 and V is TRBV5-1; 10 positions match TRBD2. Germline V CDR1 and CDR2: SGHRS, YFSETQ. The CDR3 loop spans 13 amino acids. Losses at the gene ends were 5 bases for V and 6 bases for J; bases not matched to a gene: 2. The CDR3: CASRLAGSNEQFF. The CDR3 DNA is TGCGCCAGCAGACTAGCGGGGAGCAATGAGCAGTTCTTC. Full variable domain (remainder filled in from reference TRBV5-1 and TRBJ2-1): KAGVTQTPRYLIKTRGQQVTLSCSPISGHRSVSWYQQTPGQGLQFLFEYFSETQRNKGNFPGRFSGRQFSNSRSEMNVSTLELGDSALYLCASRLAGSNEQFFGPGTRLTVL.

CDR3 sequence reads: CASSISEYEQYF. The CDR3 nucleotides read TGTGCCAGTAGTATATCCGAGTACGAGCAGTACTTC. This chain joins TRBV19 and TRBJ2-7; unclear D gene. The CDR3 spans 12 residues. Trimming left V 2 bases short and J 4 bases short, with 6 bases between. In germline, CDR1 is LNHDA, CDR2 SQIVND (reference sequence).

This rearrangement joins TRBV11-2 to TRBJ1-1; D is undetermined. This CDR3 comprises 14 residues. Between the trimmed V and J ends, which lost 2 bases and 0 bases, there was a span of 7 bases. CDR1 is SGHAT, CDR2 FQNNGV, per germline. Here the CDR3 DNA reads TGTGCCAGCAGCTTACTCGGGGTGAACACTGAAGCTTTCTTT. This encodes CASSLLGVNTEAFF.

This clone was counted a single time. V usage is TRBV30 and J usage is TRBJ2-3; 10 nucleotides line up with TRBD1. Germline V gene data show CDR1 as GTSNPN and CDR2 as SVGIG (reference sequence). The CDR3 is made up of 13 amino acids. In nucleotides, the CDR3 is TGTGTTCTCCGGGACAGGGGTATAGAAACGCAGTATTTT. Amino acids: CVLRDRGIETQYF.

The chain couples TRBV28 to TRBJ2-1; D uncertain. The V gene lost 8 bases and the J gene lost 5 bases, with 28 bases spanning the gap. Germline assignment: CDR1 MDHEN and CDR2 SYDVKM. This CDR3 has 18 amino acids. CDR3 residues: CASLNNLPPGHINNEQFF. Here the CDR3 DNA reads TGTGCCAGCCTAAACAACTTACCTCCGGGTCATATTAACAATGAGCAGTTCTTC.

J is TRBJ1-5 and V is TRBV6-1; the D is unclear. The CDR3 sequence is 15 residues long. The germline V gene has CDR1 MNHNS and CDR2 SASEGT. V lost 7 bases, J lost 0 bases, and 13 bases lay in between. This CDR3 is CASKVPLDSNQPQHF. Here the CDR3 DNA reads TGTGCCAGCAAAGTGCCACTTGATAGCAATCAGCCCCAGCATTTT.

CDR3: CASSEAGEAEAFF. The CDR3 nucleotides read TGTGCCAGCAGTGAGGCGGGAGAGGCTGAAGCTTTCTTT. The chain uses TRBV2 and TRBJ1-1; no reliable D call. Germline-derived CDR1 and CDR2 are SNHLY and FYNNEI. Trimming pared 3 bases from V and 6 bases from J, leaving 11 bases between. This CDR3 spans 13 amino acids.

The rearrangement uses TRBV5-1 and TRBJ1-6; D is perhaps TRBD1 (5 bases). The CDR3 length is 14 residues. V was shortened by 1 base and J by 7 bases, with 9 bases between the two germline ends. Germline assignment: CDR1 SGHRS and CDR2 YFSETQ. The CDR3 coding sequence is TGCGCCAGCAGCTTGACAGGCGTAAATTCACCCCTCCACTTT. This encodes CASSLTGVNSPLHF.

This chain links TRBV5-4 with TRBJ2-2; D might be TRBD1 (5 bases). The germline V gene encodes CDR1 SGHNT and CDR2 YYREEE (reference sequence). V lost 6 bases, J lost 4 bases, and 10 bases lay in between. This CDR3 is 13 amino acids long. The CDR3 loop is CASTSGPTGELFF. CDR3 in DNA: TGTGCCAGCACCTCAGGGCCCACCGGGGAGCTGTTTTTT.

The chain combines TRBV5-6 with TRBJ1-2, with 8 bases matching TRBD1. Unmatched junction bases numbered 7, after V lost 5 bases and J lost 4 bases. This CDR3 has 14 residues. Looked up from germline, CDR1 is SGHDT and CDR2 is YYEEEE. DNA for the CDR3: TGTGCCAGCAGACATGGACAGGGCGGCTATGGCTACACCTTC. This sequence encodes CASRHGQGGYGYTF.

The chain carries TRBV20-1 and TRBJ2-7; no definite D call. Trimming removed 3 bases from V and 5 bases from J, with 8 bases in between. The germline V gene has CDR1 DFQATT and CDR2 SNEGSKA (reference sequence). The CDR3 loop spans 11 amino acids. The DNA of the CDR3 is TGCAGTGCTAGTCGAGGAGACGAGCAGTACTTC. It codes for CSASRGDEQYF.

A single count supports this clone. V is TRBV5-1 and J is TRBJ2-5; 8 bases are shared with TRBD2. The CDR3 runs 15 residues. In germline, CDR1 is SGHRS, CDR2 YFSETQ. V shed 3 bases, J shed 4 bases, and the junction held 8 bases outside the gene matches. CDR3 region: CASSSPGGERETQYF. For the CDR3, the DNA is TGCGCCAGCAGCTCCCCCGGGGGGGAACGAGAGACCCAGTACTTC.

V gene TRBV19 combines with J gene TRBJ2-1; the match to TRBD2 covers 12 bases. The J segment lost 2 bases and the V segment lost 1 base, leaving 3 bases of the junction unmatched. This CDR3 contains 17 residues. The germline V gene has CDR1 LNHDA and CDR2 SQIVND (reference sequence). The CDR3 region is CASSIGLAGAAYNEQFF. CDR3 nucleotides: TGTGCCAGTAGTATAGGACTAGCGGGAGCAGCCTACAATGAGCAGTTCTTC.

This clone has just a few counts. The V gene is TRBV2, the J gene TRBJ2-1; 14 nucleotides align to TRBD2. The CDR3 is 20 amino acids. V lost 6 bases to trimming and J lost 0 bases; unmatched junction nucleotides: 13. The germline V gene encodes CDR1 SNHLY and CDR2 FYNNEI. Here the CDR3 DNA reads TGTGCCAGCAGAACTACGGGACTAGCGGGGGCAGCTAGCTCCTACAATGAGCAGTTCTTC. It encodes CASRTTGLAGAASSYNEQFF.